The rows below give T cell receptor beta chains drawn from one sample of a study of control samples from healthy donors and cancer patients. TCRdb's table, derived via immunoSEQ multiplex PCR, lists solely in-frame clones and lacks some. Here the sample spans about 150,000 clones, more than 85% being singletons. Sequences were obtained from blood. All receptors come from a man aged 18 to 29 in good health. The CDR3 runs from the conserved cysteine through the conserved F or W. Each record gives: V gene, J gene, clone size, D gene, CDR3 protein, CDR3 DNA. D genes are given only for firm matches. Size is stated for part of the rows, as once, few or many counts, or as a class when the clone is expanded.

TRBV21-1	TRBJ2-5	NA	NA	CASSKTPSRGETQYF	TGTGCCAGCAGCAAGACCCCCAGCAGGGGCGAGACCCAGTACTTC
TRBV14	TRBJ2-2	NA	NA	CASSQDLFPTGELFF	TGTGCCAGCAGCCAAGATCTTTTCCCCACCGGGGAGCTGTTTTTT
TRBV7-9	TRBJ1-1	NA	NA	CASSLGYYTGRPDEAFF	TGTGCCAGCAGCTTAGGATACTATACAGGCCGGCCTGATGAAGCTTTCTTT
TRBV5-4	TRBJ2-1	NA	TRBD1	CASSLGQGIYNEQFF	TGTGCCAGCAGCTTGGGACAGGGTATCTACAATGAGCAGTTCTTC
TRBV2	TRBJ2-7	once	NA	CASSQDSYSYEQYF	TGTGCCAGCAGTCAGGACAGCTACTCCTACGAGCAGTACTTC
TRBV30	TRBJ2-1	once	TRBD2	CAWSLTSGSYNEQFF	TGTGCCTGGAGTTTGACTAGCGGGTCCTACAATGAGCAGTTCTTC
TRBV18	TRBJ2-1	NA	NA	CASSPPARSSYNEQFF	TGTGCCAGCTCACCACCAGCCCGCAGCTCCTACAATGAGCAGTTCTTC
TRBV20-1	TRBJ1-6	NA	NA	CSAWTDLALHF	TGCAGTGCTTGGACGGATTTGGCCCTCCACTTT
TRBV30	TRBJ2-1	NA	NA	CAFGHGRYNEQFF	TGTGCCTTCGGACACGGTCGGTACAATGAGCAGTTCTTC
TRBV29-1	TRBJ1-1	NA	TRBD1	CSVRTGGTEAFF	TGCAGCGTTCGGACAGGGGGCACTGAAGCTTTCTTT
TRBV2	TRBJ2-1	NA	TRBD2	CASSLLAGGNEQFF	TGTGCCAGCAGCCTACTAGCGGGGGGCAATGAGCAGTTCTTC
TRBV12-5	TRBJ2-3	NA	NA	CASGPPDGTDTQYF	TGTGCTAGTGGTCCTCCGGACGGCACAGATACGCAGTATTTT
TRBV9	TRBJ2-7	NA	NA	CASSPSGGIYEQYF	TGTGCCAGCAGCCCCTCTGGGGGCATCTACGAGCAGTACTTC
TRBV6-5	TRBJ1-4	NA	TRBD1	CASTPRQGNEKLFF	TGTGCCAGCACCCCCAGACAGGGAAATGAAAAACTGTTTTTT
TRBV2	TRBJ2-7	NA	NA	CASSGPWGGSTYEQYF	TGTGCCAGCAGTGGCCCCTGGGGGGGCTCCACCTACGAGCAGTACTTC
TRBV11-2	TRBJ1-2	NA	NA	CASSSTSGPASNYGYTF	TGTGCCAGCAGCTCCACATCGGGACCGGCCTCTAACTATGGCTACACCTTC
TRBV2	TRBJ2-6	NA	TRBD1	CASSEAGGFRDRVSGANVLTF	TGTGCCAGCAGTGAAGCCGGAGGTTTCAGGGACAGAGTCTCTGGGGCCAACGTCCTGACTTTC
TRBV10-3	TRBJ1-2	once	NA	CAISEEGLGYGYTF	TGTGCCATCAGTGAAGAGGGGCTTGGCTATGGCTACACCTTC
TRBV12-3/TRBV12-4	TRBJ1-5	NA	NA	CASSFNENQPQHF	TGTGCCAGCAGTTTTAACGAGAATCAGCCCCAGCATTTT
TRBV6-6	TRBJ1-2	NA	TRBD1	CASLPPGTGGYTF	TGTGCCAGCTTGCCTCCCGGGACAGGGGGCTACACCTTC
TRBV5-1	TRBJ2-1	NA	NA	CASSLAESGFNEQFF	TGCGCCAGCAGCTTGGCCGAGTCGGGCTTCAATGAGCAGTTCTTC
TRBV5-3	TRBJ2-7	few	NA	CARSLQGEQYF	TGTGCCAGAAGCTTGCAGGGCGAGCAGTACTTC
TRBV19	TRBJ1-1	NA	NA	CASNFQGPEAFF	TGTGCCAGTAATTTCCAGGGACCTGAAGCTTTCTTT
TRBV6-6	TRBJ1-6	NA	NA	CASSPRGSFNSPLHF	TGTGCCAGCAGCCCACGGGGTAGTTTTAATTCACCCCTCCACTTT
TRBV6-2/TRBV6-3	TRBJ2-7	NA	TRBD1	CASSYYQLTGGWYEQYF	TGTGCCAGCAGTTATTACCAGCTGACAGGGGGCTGGTACGAGCAGTACTTC
TRBV5-1	TRBJ2-1	NA	NA	CASSLGTPGPHEQFF	TGCGCCAGCAGCTTAGGGACCCCCGGTCCTCATGAGCAGTTCTTC
TRBV7-5	TRBJ2-3	NA	NA	CARSLSCIGLGTDTQYF	TGTGCCAGAAGCTTATCGTGTATCGGGTTGGGCACAGATACGCAGTATTTT
TRBV13	TRBJ2-4	NA	TRBD2	CASSYGLAGDGAKNIQYF	TGTGCCAGCAGCTACGGACTAGCGGGAGATGGGGCCAAAAACATTCAGTACTTC
TRBV12-3/TRBV12-4	TRBJ2-7	NA	NA	CASSLGYEQYF	TGTGCCAGCAGTTTAGGGTACGAGCAGTACTTC
TRBV7-9	TRBJ1-6	NA	NA	CASSLTGMYNSPLHF	TGTGCCAGCAGCTTAACAGGGATGTATAATTCACCCCTCCACTTT
TRBV18	TRBJ2-2	NA	TRBD1	CASSPLYGQGNTGELFF	TGTGCCAGCTCACCACTATATGGACAGGGGAACACCGGGGAGCTGTTTTTT
TRBV7-2	TRBJ2-1	NA	NA	CASSLEVTGEQFF	TGTGCCAGCAGCTTAGAGGTGACGGGGGAGCAGTTCTTC
TRBV5-4	TRBJ1-4	NA	NA	CASSLRDTTNEKLFF	TGTGCCAGCAGCTTACGGGACACAACTAATGAAAAACTGTTTTTT
TRBV4-2	TRBJ1-4	NA	NA	CASSQGVKGRWTNEKLFF	TGTGCCAGCAGCCAAGGGGTGAAAGGGCGTTGGACTAATGAAAAACTGTTTTTT
TRBV5-1	TRBJ2-5	NA	NA	CASKRFTMETQYF	TGCGCCAGCAAGCGGTTCACGATGGAGACCCAGTACTTC
TRBV5-4	TRBJ1-3	NA	NA	CASSLGLGSGNTIYF	TGTGCCAGCAGCTTGGGTTTGGGCTCTGGAAACACCATATATTTT
TRBV6-5	TRBJ2-2	NA	TRBD1	CASSRGQGAHGELFF	TGTGCCAGCAGTCGCGGACAGGGGGCCCACGGGGAGCTGTTTTTT
TRBV6-2/TRBV6-3	TRBJ1-4	once	NA	CASSPPRHPTNEKLFF	TGTGCCAGCAGTCCACCCCGCCACCCAACTAATGAAAAACTGTTTTTT
TRBV5-1	TRBJ2-1	NA	NA	CASSLGQPNEQFF	TGCGCCAGCAGCTTGGGACAACCGAATGAGCAGTTCTTC
TRBV5-4	TRBJ1-2	NA	NA	CASSLGTGNYGYTF	TGTGCCAGCAGCTTGGGGACGGGTAACTATGGCTACACCTTC
TRBV6-1	TRBJ2-3	few	TRBD1	CASSDTGTGKGTDTQYF	TGTGCCAGCAGTGACACCGGGACAGGGAAGGGAACAGATACGCAGTATTTT
TRBV11-2	TRBJ2-1	NA	NA	CASSFRAGDNEQFF	TGTGCCAGCAGCTTTAGAGCGGGTGACAATGAGCAGTTCTTC
TRBV29-1	TRBJ2-3	NA	NA	CSVPQLASTDTQYF	TGCAGCGTTCCTCAACTAGCTAGCACAGATACGCAGTATTTT
TRBV18	TRBJ1-4	NA	NA	CASSPPSPVATNEKLFF	TGTGCCAGCTCACCACCTTCTCCCGTCGCAACTAATGAAAAACTGTTTTTT
TRBV7-8	TRBJ2-1	NA	NA	CATGGMSYNEQFF	TGTGCCACGGGTGGGATGTCCTACAATGAGCAGTTCTTC